Listed here are 16 T cell receptor beta chains from one sample, sequenced in a study of blood T cell repertoires in COVID-19. TCRdb's copy holds only in-frame clones and misses some; the assay was immunoSEQ multiplex PCR. The table shows 200,000 or so clones, with 70% to 90% occurring only once. Material: peripheral blood. Source of these receptors: an elderly woman with acute or convalescent COVID-19.

The V and J genes are TRBV27 and TRBJ2-3, with 7 bases fitting TRBD2. The trim removed 3 bases at V and 6 bases at J, leaving 6 bases unmatched. Germline CDR1 is MNHEY and CDR2 is SMNVEV (reference sequence). This CDR3 comprises 14 residues. The CDR3 nucleotides are TGTGCCAGCAGTTTCCGCGGGAGTGGTGATACGCAGTATTTT. It translates to CASSFRGSGDTQYF.

J is TRBJ2-7 and V is TRBV4-1; 10 bases map to TRBD2. The V and J ends lost 3 bases and 6 bases, in that order; junction bases with no gene match: 8. This CDR3 contains 15 residues. Per the germline V gene, CDR1 is MGHRA and CDR2 is YSYEKL. CDR3 region: CASSQLLAGVSEQYF. The CDR3, as DNA: TGCGCCAGCAGCCAGCTCCTAGCGGGAGTTTCCGAGCAGTACTTC.

The rearrangement uses TRBV9 and TRBJ2-7; TRBD2 is a possible D gene (6 bases). This CDR3 is built from 15 residues. Germline V lookup: CDR1 SGDLS, CDR2 YYNGEE. Trimming stripped 0 bases from V and 0 bases from J, with 10 bases between. In nucleotides, the CDR3 is TGTGCCAGCAGCGTAGGGGACTGGGACTCCTACGAGCAGTACTTC. It encodes CASSVGDWDSYEQYF. The entire variable domain, with the rest obtained from reference TRBV9 and TRBJ2-7, is as follows: DSGVTQTPKHLITATGQRVTLRCSPRSGDLSVYWYQQSLDQGLQFLIQYYNGEERAKGNILERFSAQQFPDLHSELNLSSLELGDSALYFCASSVGDWDSYEQYFGPGTRLTVT.

J is TRBJ1-3 and V is TRBV5-1; D not certain. The V gene's germline CDR1 is SGHRS and CDR2 YFSETQ. With 0 bases removed from V and 2 bases from J, the gap between germline ends came to 3 bases. This CDR3 has 13 amino acids. The CDR3 sequence is CASSLDTGNTIYF. The CDR3 DNA is TGCGCCAGCAGCTTGGACACTGGAAACACCATATATTTT.

There are a few counts of this clone. The V gene is TRBV2, the J gene TRBJ1-5; D call uncertain. The V and J ends lost 2 bases and 0 bases respectively, with 8 bases between them. The CDR3 extends over 15 amino acids. Looked up from germline, CDR1 is SNHLY and CDR2 is FYNNEI. The CDR3 DNA follows: TGTGCCAGCAGTGAACTGGCTTATAGCAATCAGCCCCAGCATTTT. It is translated as CASSELAYSNQPQHF.

The J gene is TRBJ1-2, the V gene TRBV12-3 or TRBV12-4; D gene unclear. Trimming stripped 5 bases from V and 5 bases from J, with 12 bases between. This CDR3 comprises 13 residues. CDR3 in amino acids: CASSPSGGYGYTF. The CDR3 DNA reads as TGTGCCAGCAGTCCTTCAGGCGGGTATGGCTACACCTTC.

V gene TRBV2 combines with J gene TRBJ2-7, with unresolved D. CDR1 and CDR2 (germline): SNHLY, FYNNEI. V lost 6 bases and J lost 4, with 16 bases in between. There are 14 residues in the CDR3. CDR3 sequence (DNA): TGTGCCAGCAGGTACACACCTCCACCTTACGAGCAGTACTTC. Translated, it gives CASRYTPPPYEQYF.

The rearrangement joins TRBV6-6 to TRBJ2-7; 7 bases map to TRBD1. In germline, CDR1 is MNHNY, CDR2 SVGAGI (reference sequence). CDR3 length equals 16 residues. With V trimmed by 7 bases and J by 5 bases, 17 bases remained unmatched. This CDR3 reads CASTLGTASTEDEQYF. The CDR3 DNA reads as TGTGCCAGCACCCTGGGGACAGCCTCCACCGAGGACGAGCAGTACTTC.

This clone turned up a few times. The chain joins TRBV18 to TRBJ2-1, with TRBD2 matching over 13 bases. The CDR3 spans 16 residues. Germline CDR1 reads KGHSH; CDR2 reads LQKENI. V dropped 4 bases and J dropped 5; count of bases not matched to a gene: 5. CDR3 nucleotides: TGTGCCAGCTCACGAACCGGGACTAGCGGGAACAATGAGCAGTTCTTC. Protein product: CASSRTGTSGNNEQFF.

This rearrangement joins TRBV2 to TRBJ2-1; TRBD2 is a possible D gene (5 bases). The CDR3 contains 16 residues. Germline loops: CDR1 SNHLY, CDR2 FYNNEI. The V gene lost 3 bases and the J gene lost 4 bases, with 16 bases spanning the gap. In DNA, the CDR3 is TGTGCCAGCAGTGACGAGGGCTTCCTGTATTACAATGAGCAGTTCTTC. It codes for CASSDEGFLYYNEQFF.

This clone was observed a single time. The rearrangement links TRBV6-2 or TRBV6-3 to TRBJ1-5, with 8 positions matching TRBD1. Germline loops: CDR1 MNHEY, CDR2 SVGEGT. The ends lost 0 bases at V and 0 bases at J; junction bases unmatched: 13. There are 20 residues in the CDR3. The CDR3 sequence: CASSYSLRDRSSNSNQPQHF. As DNA, the CDR3 is TGTGCCAGCAGTTACTCTCTCCGGGACAGGTCTTCAAATAGCAATCAGCCCCAGCATTTT.

This clone was seen just once. The V gene is TRBV9, the J gene TRBJ2-3, with D perhaps matching TRBD2 (6 bases). Trimming pared 0 bases from V and 6 bases from J, leaving 17 bases between. This CDR3 has 16 amino acids. CDR1 is SGDLS, CDR2 YYNGEE, per germline. CDR3 amino acids: CASSVGREPHRDTQYF. DNA of the CDR3: TGTGCCAGCAGCGTAGGACGGGAGCCCCATCGCGATACGCAGTATTTT.

Details on this clone: An end of the junction does not agree with germline; a read error may underlie this. The chain employs TRBV5-1 and TRBJ1-2; 7 nucleotides match TRBD1. CDR1 is SGHRS, CDR2 YFSETQ, per germline. The CDR3 is 14 amino acids. The CDR3 DNA sequence: TGCGCCAGCAGCTCCCAATACGGCCGGGACAGCGCCGACTTC. It is translated as CASSSQYGRDSADF.

The J gene is TRBJ2-5, the V gene TRBV5-6, with TRBD2 matching over 7 bases. V shed 4 bases, J shed 4 bases, and the junction held 7 bases outside the gene matches. The CDR3 sequence is 14 residues long. The germline gives CDR1 SGHDT, CDR2 YYEEEE. CDR3 loop: CASSRRLAPETQYF. CDR3 coding DNA: TGTGCCAGCAGCAGAAGACTAGCCCCAGAGACCCAGTACTTC.

The V call is TRBV19, the J call TRBJ1-5; 7 bases fit TRBD1. V dropped 4 bases and J dropped 4; count of bases not matched to a gene: 7. The CDR3 extends over 15 amino acids. Germline V CDR1 and CDR2: LNHDA, SQIVND (reference sequence). The CDR3 DNA follows: TGTGCCAGTAGTACCTCGGAGACAGGGAATCAGCCCCAGCATTTT. This translates into CASSTSETGNQPQHF.

The chain links TRBV12-3 or TRBV12-4 to TRBJ1-2, with 10 positions matching TRBD1. V lost 8 bases to trimming and J lost 6 bases; unmatched junction nucleotides: 6. The CDR3 is made up of 13 amino acids. In nucleotides, the CDR3 is TGTGCCAGCGACCAGGACAGGGGGGATGGCTACACCTTC. This gives the protein CASDQDRGDGYTF.